This T cell receptor beta chain was sequenced during a study of blood T cell repertoires in COVID-19. Study background: Some COVID-19 samples were acute and others convalescent; all came from the United States, Italy and Spain. T cells, B-cell-depleted T cells, or PBMCs supplied cDNA or gDNA.

V lost 7 bases and J lost 4, with 8 bases in between. The CDR3 spans 11 residues. CDR1 and CDR2 (germline): GTSNPN, SVGIG (reference sequence). In the original workflow: Amplification of reference gene primers was used by the study to estimate nucleated cell counts. Here immunoSEQ multiplex PCR was the method, and the copy in TCRdb shows in-frame clones only, minus some. V, J and clone size were drawn from that table, and D and trimming were deduced from the DNA. Of approximately 300,000 clones in the sample, approximately 91% are singletons; the top ten hold roughly 3.9%. This TCR came from a woman in her 30s who had been exposed to COVID-19. This sequence joins TRBV30 and TRBJ1-3, with D hard to call. Sequencing was performed on PBMCs or T cells enriched from blood (not recorded which). This CDR3 reads CASETGNTIYF. The CDR3 DNA reads as TGTGCCTCAGAAACAGGAAACACCATATATTTT.